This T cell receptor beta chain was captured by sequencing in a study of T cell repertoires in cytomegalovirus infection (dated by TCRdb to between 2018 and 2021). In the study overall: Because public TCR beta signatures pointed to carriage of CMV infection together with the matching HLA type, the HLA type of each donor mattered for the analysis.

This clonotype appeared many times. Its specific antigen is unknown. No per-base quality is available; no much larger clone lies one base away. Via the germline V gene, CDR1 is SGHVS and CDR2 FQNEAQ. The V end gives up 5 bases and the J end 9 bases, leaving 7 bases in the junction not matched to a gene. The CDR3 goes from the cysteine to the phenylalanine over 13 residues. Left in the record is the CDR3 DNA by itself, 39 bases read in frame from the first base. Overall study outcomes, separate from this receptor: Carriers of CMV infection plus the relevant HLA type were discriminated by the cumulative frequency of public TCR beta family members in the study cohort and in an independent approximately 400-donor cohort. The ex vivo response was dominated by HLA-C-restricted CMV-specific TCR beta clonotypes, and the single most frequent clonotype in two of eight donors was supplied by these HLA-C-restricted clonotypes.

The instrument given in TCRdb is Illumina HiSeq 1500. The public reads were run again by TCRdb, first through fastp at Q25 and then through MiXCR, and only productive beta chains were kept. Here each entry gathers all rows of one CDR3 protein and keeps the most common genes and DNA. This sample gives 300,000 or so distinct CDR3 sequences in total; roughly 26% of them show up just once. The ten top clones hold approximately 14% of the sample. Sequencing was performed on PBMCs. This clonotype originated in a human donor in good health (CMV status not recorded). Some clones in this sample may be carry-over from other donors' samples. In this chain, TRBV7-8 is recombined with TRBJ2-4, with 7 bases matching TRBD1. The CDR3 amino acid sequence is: CASSADRATIQYF. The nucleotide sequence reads TGTGCCAGCAGCGCCGACAGGGCCACCATTCAGTACTTC.